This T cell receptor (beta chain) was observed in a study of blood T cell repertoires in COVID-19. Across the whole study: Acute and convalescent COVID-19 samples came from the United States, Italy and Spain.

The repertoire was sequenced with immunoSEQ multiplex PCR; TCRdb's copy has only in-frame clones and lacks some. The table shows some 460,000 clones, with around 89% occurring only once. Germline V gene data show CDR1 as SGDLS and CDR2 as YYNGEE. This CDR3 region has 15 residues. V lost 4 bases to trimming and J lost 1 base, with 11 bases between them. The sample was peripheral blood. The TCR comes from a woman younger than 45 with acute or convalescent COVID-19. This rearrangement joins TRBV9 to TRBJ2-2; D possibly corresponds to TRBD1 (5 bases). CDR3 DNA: TGTGCCAGCAGCCCCCTGGACATGAACACCGGGGAGCTGTTTTTT. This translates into CASSPLDMNTGELFF.